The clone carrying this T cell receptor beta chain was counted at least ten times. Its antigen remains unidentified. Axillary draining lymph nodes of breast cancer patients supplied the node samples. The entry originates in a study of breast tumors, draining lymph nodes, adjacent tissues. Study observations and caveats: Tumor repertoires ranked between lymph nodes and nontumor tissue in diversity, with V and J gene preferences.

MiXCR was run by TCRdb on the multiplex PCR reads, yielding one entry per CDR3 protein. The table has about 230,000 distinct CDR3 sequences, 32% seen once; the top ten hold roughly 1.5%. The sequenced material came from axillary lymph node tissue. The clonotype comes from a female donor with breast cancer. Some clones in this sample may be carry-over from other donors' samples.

The CDR3 region is CASTRDRGRDADTQYF. CDR3 nucleotides: TGCGCCAGCACCAGGGACAGGGGGCGGGACGCAGATACGCAGTATTTT. This sequence joins TRBV4-3 and TRBJ2-3; 12 nucleotides match TRBD1. The CDR3 has 16 residues. Germline V CDR1 and CDR2: LGHNA, YSLEER. The V segment lost 7 bases and the J segment 4 bases; nucleotides outside the gene matches: 9.